Sequencing of this T cell receptor beta chain was carried out in a study of TIL therapy for anti-PD-1-resistant metastatic lung cancer. The libraries were made with immunoSEQ v3. Only in-frame clones appear in the TCRdb table, and some are missing; sequencing was by immunoSEQ multiplex PCR. This table holds fewer than 40,000 clones, about 70% found once. Time point noted: pre-treatment sample, taken before nivolumab and TIL therapy. The CDR3 has 14 amino acids. The germline CDR1 and CDR2 sequences are SGHNT and YYREEE (reference sequence). The V and J ends lost 0 bases and 4 bases respectively, with 9 bases between them.

The origin of this receptor is a woman between 25 and 80 years old with non-small cell lung cancer. The sample was blood, taken at baseline. The rearrangement uses TRBV5-4 and TRBJ2-3, with D possibly matching TRBD1 (5 bases). The DNA for the CDR3 is TGTGCCAGCAGCTTGGCAGGGTTCGCAGATACGCAGTATTTT. Translating it yields CASSLAGFADTQYF.